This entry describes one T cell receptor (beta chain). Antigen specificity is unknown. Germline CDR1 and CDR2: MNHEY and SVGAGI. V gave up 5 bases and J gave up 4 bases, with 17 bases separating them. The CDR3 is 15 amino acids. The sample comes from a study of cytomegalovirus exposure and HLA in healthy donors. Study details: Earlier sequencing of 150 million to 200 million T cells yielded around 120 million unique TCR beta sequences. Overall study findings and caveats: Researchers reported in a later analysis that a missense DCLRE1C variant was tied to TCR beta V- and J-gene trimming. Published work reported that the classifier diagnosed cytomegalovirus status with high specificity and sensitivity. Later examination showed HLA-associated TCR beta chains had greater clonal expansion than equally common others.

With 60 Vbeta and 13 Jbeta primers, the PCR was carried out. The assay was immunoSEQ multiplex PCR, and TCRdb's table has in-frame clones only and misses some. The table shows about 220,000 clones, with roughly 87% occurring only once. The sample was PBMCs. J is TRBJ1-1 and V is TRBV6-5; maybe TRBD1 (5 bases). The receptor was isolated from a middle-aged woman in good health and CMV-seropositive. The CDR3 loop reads CASSRGSLPGTEAFF. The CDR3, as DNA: TGTGCCAGCAGTAGGGGTAGTTTGCCGGGCACTGAAGCTTTCTTT.